These 9 T cell receptor beta chains share one sample of origin, sequenced in a study of cytomegalovirus exposure and HLA in healthy donors. Researchers ran the PCR with 60 Vbeta and 13 Jbeta primers. Sequencing used immunoSEQ multiplex PCR; TCRdb keeps in-frame clones, though not all of them. The sample holds roughly 120,000 clones, less than 85% seen once. The sequenced material came from PBMCs. All receptors come from a woman between 40 and 55 years old in good health and CMV-seropositive.

This clone has a handful of counts. The chain uses TRBV21-1 and TRBJ2-7; the D call in the table, TRBD2, was not verified against the DNA. TRBV21-1 represents a pseudogene. This CDR3 spans 16 amino acids. The DNA of the CDR3 is TGTGCCAAGCACAAATCGTCGAGCGGGAGCTCTCTCGAGCAGTACTTC. This sequence encodes CAKHKSSSGSSLEQYF.

V is TRBV6-5 and J is TRBJ2-7; TRBD1 aligns across 7 bases. The CDR3 has 15 amino acids. The germline V gene encodes CDR1 MNHEY and CDR2 SVGAGI. V trimming: 5 bases; J trimming: 0 bases; junction bases outside the gene matches: 7. CDR3 DNA: TGTGCCAGCAGTACGACAGGGACCCCCTCCTACGAGCAGTACTTC. Its translation is CASSTTGTPSYEQYF.

The rearrangement links TRBV28 to TRBJ1-1; D unclear. Trimming took 2 bases from V and 4 from J, leaving 5 bases between them. The germline CDR1 and CDR2 sequences are MDHEN and SYDVKM. CDR3 length: 12 residues. The CDR3: CASSLRGTEAFF. The CDR3, as DNA: TGTGCCAGCAGTTTACGGGGCACTGAAGCTTTCTTT. Looking up the rest from reference TRBV28 and TRBJ1-1 gives the full variable domain: DVKVTQSSRYLVKRTGEKVFLECVQDMDHENMFWYRQDPGLGLRLIYFSYDVKMKEKGDIPEGYSVSREKKERFSLILESASTNQTSMYLCASSLRGTEAFFGQGTRLTVV.

This chain uses TRBV6-5 with TRBJ2-1; 14 positions agree with TRBD2. V was clipped by 6 bases and J by 10 bases; unmatched bases: 8. The CDR3 sequence is 15 residues long. CDR1 MNHEY and CDR2 SVGAGI come from the germline V gene. CDR3 in DNA: TGTGCCAGCAGACGCAGACTAGCGGGGGGGGGCGAGCAGTTCTTC. Its protein product is CASRRRLAGGGEQFF.

This clone was found once. This chain uses TRBV30 with TRBJ2-5; D gene ambiguous. The J call may be wrong; the DNA end is better matched by TRBJ2-7. The CDR3 sequence is 11 residues long. Germline V lookup: CDR1 GTSNPN, CDR2 SVGIG (reference sequence). CDR3 sequence: CAWSGAYEQYF. In DNA, the CDR3 is TGTGCCTGGAGTGGGGCCTACGAGCAGTACTTC.

The chain is built from TRBV19 and TRBJ1-3; 8 nucleotides agree with TRBD1. The V gene end was trimmed by 10 bases and the J gene end by 0 bases; junction bases not matched to a gene: 11. This CDR3 is built from 16 residues. Germline assignment: CDR1 LNHDA and CDR2 SQIVND (reference sequence). This chain's CDR3 is CATGTGLYPSGNTIYF. DNA for the CDR3: TGTGCCACCGGGACAGGCCTTTACCCCTCTGGAAACACCATATATTTT.

J is TRBJ2-5 and V is TRBV5-4; 8 nucleotides line up with TRBD1. Trimming took 3 bases from V and 11 from J; bases not matched to a gene: 12. Germline loops: CDR1 SGHNT, CDR2 YYREEE (reference sequence). This CDR3 is 14 amino acids long. The CDR3 region has the DNA TGTGCCAGCAGCTCGCGCCAGGGGGCGCAGGAGCAGTACTTC. It specifies CASSSRQGAQEQYF.

The chain's CDR3 is CASRGHRGVETQYF. The DNA of the CDR3 is TGTGCCAGCAGGGGGCACAGGGGGGTCGAGACCCAGTACTTC. The rearrangement joins TRBV7-2 to TRBJ2-5, with 8 bases that match TRBD1. Trimming took 6 bases from V and 5 from J; bases not matched to a gene: 8. Germline lookup yields CDR1 SGHTA and CDR2 FQGNSA. CDR3 length: 14 amino acids.

This clone was found a few times. The CDR3 DNA reads TGCAGCGTTCCAACAGGGTTAGGTTACGAGCAGTACTTC. This encodes CSVPTGLGYEQYF. V is TRBV29-1 and J is TRBJ2-7, with D perhaps TRBD1 (6 bases). Trimming removed 5 bases from V and 4 bases from J, with 15 bases in between. Germline CDR1 SQVTM, CDR2 ANQGSEA. There are 13 residues in the CDR3.